This entry is about one T cell receptor beta chain. The sample comes from a study of blood T cell repertoires in COVID-19. Study background: There were acute and convalescent COVID-19 samples, and they came from the United States, Italy and Spain. From T cells, B-cell-depleted T cells, or PBMCs came the material, which was cDNA or gDNA.

V was pared by 6 bases and J by 6 bases, with 3 bases of the junction left unmatched. The CDR3 has 12 residues. Germline-derived CDR1 and CDR2 are LGHDT and YNNKEL (reference sequence). Sequencing used immunoSEQ multiplex PCR; TCRdb keeps in-frame clones, though not all of them. The sample records 100,000 to 120,000 clones, around 74% being singletons. This chain uses TRBV3-1 (or the pseudogene TRBV3-2) with TRBJ2-7; 9 positions agree with TRBD1. The sequenced sample was peripheral blood. The receptor's source is an older woman with acute or convalescent COVID-19. For the CDR3, the DNA is TGTGCCAGCAGTCGGACAGGGGCCGAGCAGTACTTC. Its protein product is CASSRTGAEQYF.